This TCR beta chain is from a study of shared clonotypes between healthy human individuals. TCRdb's copy holds only in-frame clones and misses some; the assay was immunoSEQ multiplex PCR. The sample lists some 530,000 clones; over 70% were seen once. V was pared by 2 bases and J by 2 bases, with 11 bases between. This CDR3 is 15 amino acids long. Germline V gene data show CDR1 as SGDLS and CDR2 as YYNGEE. The material sequenced was PBMCs. The origin of this receptor is a woman between 40 and 50 years old in good health. Some clones in this sample may be carry-over from other donors' samples. V gene TRBV9 combines with J gene TRBJ2-1; D not certain. The DNA of the CDR3 is TGTGCCAGCAGCGTCCTGTCGGGCACCTACAATGAGCAGTTCTTC. Protein sequence: CASSVLSGTYNEQFF.